This T cell receptor (beta chain) was sequenced in a study of T cells in Graves' hyperthyroidism and ophthalmopathy. Broader study findings: Expanded thyroid clonotypes (above 0.001) were mostly also found in blood.

Amplified TCR beta CDR3 regions derived from RNA transcripts. An initial round of RT-PCR targeting the TCR CDR3 relied on the HTBI primer set. TCRdb processed the multiplex PCR reads anew with MiXCR; each CDR3 protein has one entry. The sample lists about 420,000 distinct CDR3 sequences, roughly 13% occurring once. Germline CDR1 SGDLS, CDR2 YYNGEE. The CDR3 covers 15 residues. J gave up 2 bases and V 0 bases, and 4 bases lay outside the gene matches. On this clonotype itself: The antigen remains undetermined.

The clonotype originates from a woman under 30 with Graves' hyperthyroidism. V and J are TRBV9 and TRBJ2-7; 8 bases line up with TRBD2. The specimen sequenced was blood. CDR3 sequence reads: CASSVDSGTTYEQYF. The CDR3 bases are TGTGCCAGCAGCGTAGATAGCGGGACGACCTACGAGCAGTACTTC.